This T cell receptor beta chain came from a study of human T cells and chemical hapten exposure. TCRdb ran MiXCR on the RACE reads and lists one entry per CDR3 protein. This sample carries fewer than 85,000 distinct CDR3 sequences, about 8.6% of them seen once, and the ten largest clones take approximately 1.5%. Time point defined: healthy volunteer bleed at 6 weeks. Total RNA came from unfractionated whole blood. This clonotype showed up many times. The V gene's germline CDR1 is ENHRY and CDR2 SYGVKD. J lost 3 bases, V lost 10 bases, and 8 bases had no gene match. The CDR3 has 14 amino acids. The clonotype comes from a female donor in good health. Some clones in this sample may be carry-over from other donors' samples. V gene TRBV10-3 combines with J gene TRBJ2-3, with 9 bases lining up with TRBD1. The source material was whole blood. Here the CDR3 DNA reads TGTGCCACCACAGGGGGCAAGTTAACAGATACGCAGTATTTT. Translating it yields CATTGGKLTDTQYF.